This record covers a single TCR beta chain. As yet, its antigen is unknown. TCRdb re-called the 5' RACE reads; every CDR3 protein appears as one record, without DNA. This repertoire includes 150,000 to 200,000 distinct CDR3 sequences. The data were taken from a study of monozygotic twins with inflammatory bowel disease. Regarding the study as a whole: Patient-specific immunosuppressive treatments may have made repertoires more variable. Clonotype sharing was lower in IBD patients than healthy twins, most markedly with disease activity.

The length of the CDR3 is 13 residues. Germline V lookup: CDR1 LNHNV, CDR2 YYDKDF (reference sequence). The chain uses TRBV15 and TRBJ1-5. The sequencing input was blood. The receptor's source is a human donor with ulcerative colitis or Crohn's disease, or a healthy co-twin of an affected twin (not recorded which). CDR3 protein: CATSRDHGQPQHF.